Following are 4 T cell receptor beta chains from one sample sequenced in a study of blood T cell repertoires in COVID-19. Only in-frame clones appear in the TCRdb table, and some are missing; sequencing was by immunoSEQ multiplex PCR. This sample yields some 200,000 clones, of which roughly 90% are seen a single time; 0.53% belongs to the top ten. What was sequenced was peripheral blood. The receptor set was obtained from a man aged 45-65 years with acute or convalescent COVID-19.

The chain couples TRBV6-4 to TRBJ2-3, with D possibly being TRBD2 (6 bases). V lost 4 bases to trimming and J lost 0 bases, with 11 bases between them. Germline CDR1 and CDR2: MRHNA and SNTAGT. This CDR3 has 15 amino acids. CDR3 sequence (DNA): TGTGCCAGCAGTGCCATGGGACTGAGCACAGATACGCAGTATTTT. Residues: CASSAMGLSTDTQYF.

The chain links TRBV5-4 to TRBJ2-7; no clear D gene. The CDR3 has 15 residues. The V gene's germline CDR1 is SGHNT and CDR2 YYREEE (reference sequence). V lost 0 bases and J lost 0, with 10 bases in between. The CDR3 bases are TGTGCCAGCAGCTTGGCCGCTGGGCCCTCCTACGAGCAGTACTTC. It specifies CASSLAAGPSYEQYF.

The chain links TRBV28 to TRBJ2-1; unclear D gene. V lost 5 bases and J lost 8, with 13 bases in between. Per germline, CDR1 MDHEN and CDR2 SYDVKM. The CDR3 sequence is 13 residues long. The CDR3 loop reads CASSLLGRYEQFF. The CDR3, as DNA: TGTGCCAGCAGTCTTTTGGGCCGGTATGAGCAGTTCTTC.

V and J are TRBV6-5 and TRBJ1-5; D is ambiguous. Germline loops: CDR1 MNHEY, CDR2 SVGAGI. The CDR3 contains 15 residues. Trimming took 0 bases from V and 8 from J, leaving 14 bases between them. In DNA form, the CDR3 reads TGTGCCAGCAGTTACTCCGGGAGGGCAAGTGAGCCCCAGCATTTT. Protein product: CASSYSGRASEPQHF.